Here is one T cell receptor beta chain with its context. Its target is not known. CDR3 length: 15 amino acids. Unmatched junction bases numbered 0, after V lost 6 bases and J lost 3 bases. This specimen comes from a study of blood T cells in healthy people across ages. The authors extracted at least 6 micrograms of total RNA per sample. Sample-barcoded 5' priming and a J-beta primer mix drove a second PCR of about 6 to 12 cycles. A template-switch adaptor with 12 random nucleotides tagged each cDNA molecule. TCRdb analysed the 5' RACE reads with MiXCR anew, one entry per CDR3 protein. The data hold 1.2 million to 1.5 million distinct CDR3 sequences, with approximately 40% observed a single time. Broader study findings: Older individuals had lower TCR beta diversity per million T cells (the decline was roughly linear). In long-lived donors, naive CD4+ cell counts and diversity exceeded those of aged donors.

Sequencing input: blood. This receptor was identified in a woman aged 18-30 years in good health. The genes are TRBV12-3 or TRBV12-4 and TRBJ2-3; 16 bases align to TRBD2. This CDR3 is CASRGLAGGTDTQYF. In nucleotides, the CDR3 is TGTGCCAGCAGGGGACTAGCGGGGGGGACAGATACGCAGTATTTT.